This T cell receptor (beta chain) was documented in a study of blood T cell repertoires in COVID-19. Study background: Researchers got acute and convalescent COVID-19 samples from the United States, Italy and Spain.

This CDR3 has 15 amino acids. The germline gives CDR1 SEHNR, CDR2 FQNEAQ (reference sequence). Trimming left V 6 bases short and J 2 bases short, with 15 bases between. Participant age was roughly 18 to 90 years, and participants resided in 24 US areas. Assay: immunoSEQ multiplex PCR; the TCRdb copy retains only in-frame clones and omits some. The repertoire holds 200,000 to 300,000 clones, with around 87% as singletons. This clone showed up just a few times. The clonotype originates from a woman aged 40 to 50 with acute COVID-19. This chain uses TRBV7-9 with TRBJ2-3, with D possibly TRBD1 on 6 matching bases. The specimen was PBMCs or T cells enriched from blood (not recorded which). DNA for the CDR3: TGTGCCAGCAGTTCTTACAGGGCGCTCACAGATACGCAGTATTTT. Encoded protein: CASSSYRALTDTQYF.